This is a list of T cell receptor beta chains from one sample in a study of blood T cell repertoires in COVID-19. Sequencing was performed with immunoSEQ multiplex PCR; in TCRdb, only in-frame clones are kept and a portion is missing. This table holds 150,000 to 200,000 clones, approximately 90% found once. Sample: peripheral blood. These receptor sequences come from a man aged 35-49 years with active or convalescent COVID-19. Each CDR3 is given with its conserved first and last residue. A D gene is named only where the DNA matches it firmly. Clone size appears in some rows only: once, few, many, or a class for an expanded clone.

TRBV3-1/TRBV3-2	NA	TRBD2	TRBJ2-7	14	TGTGCCAGCAGCCAAGGTAGCGGGGCGAACCAGCAGTACTTC	CASSQGSGANQQYF
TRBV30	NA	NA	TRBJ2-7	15	TGTGCCTGGAGTGTACGGGAGTTTATGGGCTACGAGCAGTACTTC	CAWSVREFMGYEQYF
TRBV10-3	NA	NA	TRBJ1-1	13	TGTGCCATCAGTGAGACAGCCGACACTGAAGCTTTCTTT	CAISETADTEAFF
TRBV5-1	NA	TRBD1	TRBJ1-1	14	TGCGCCAGCAGCCTATTCCGGGACAGGGACGAAGCTTTCTTT	CASSLFRDRDEAFF
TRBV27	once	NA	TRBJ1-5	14	TGTGCCAGCAGTCCCATCGGGGGGCATCAGCCCCAGCATTTT	CASSPIGGHQPQHF
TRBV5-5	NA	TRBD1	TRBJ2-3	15	TGTGCCAGCAGCCGAGGACAGGGGAGGACAGATACGCAGTATTTT	CASSRGQGRTDTQYF
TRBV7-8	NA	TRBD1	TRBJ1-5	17	TGTGCCAGCAGCTTAGGGGGCTCCCGGGACAGACTCCAGCCCCAGCATTTT	CASSLGGSRDRLQPQHF
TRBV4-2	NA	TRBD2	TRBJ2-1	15	TGTGCCAGCAGCCAAGGGACTAGCGGAGATGGTGAGCAGTTCTTC	CASSQGTSGDGEQFF
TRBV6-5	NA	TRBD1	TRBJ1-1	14	TGTGCCAGCAGTAGAGACAGGGTTGGGACTGAAGCTTTCTTT	CASSRDRVGTEAFF
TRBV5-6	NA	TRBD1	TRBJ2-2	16	TGTGCCAGCAGCTGGGACAGGGGACGTCGCACCGGGGAGCTGTTTTTT	CASSWDRGRRTGELFF
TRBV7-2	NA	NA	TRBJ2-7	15	TGTGCCAGCAGCTTAGCCGGGATTAGCTCCTACGAGCAGTACTTC	CASSLAGISSYEQYF
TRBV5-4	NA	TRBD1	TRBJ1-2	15	TGTGCCAGCAGCTTTTACGGGACAGACACCTATGGCTACACCTTC	CASSFYGTDTYGYTF
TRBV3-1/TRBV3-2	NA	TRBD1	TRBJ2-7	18	TGTGCCAGCAGCCACCGGGACAGGGGATTCGACGAGATCTACGAGCAGTACTTC	CASSHRDRGFDEIYEQYF
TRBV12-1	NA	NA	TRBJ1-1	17	TGTGCCAGCAGCTTGGAAGCGGGAGCTCAGATGAACACTGAAGCTTTCTTT	CASSLEAGAQMNTEAFF
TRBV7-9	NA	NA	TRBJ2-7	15	TGTGCCAGCAGCTTAGCGTCGCAGGGTGGCTACGAGCAGTACTTC	CASSLASQGGYEQYF
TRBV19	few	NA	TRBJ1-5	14	TGTGCCAGTAGGACGCAGGCGAGCAATCAGCCCCAGCATTTT	CASRTQASNQPQHF
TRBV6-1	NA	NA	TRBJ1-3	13	TGTGCCAGCAGTGAAAGACAGGGAAACACCATATATTTT	CASSERQGNTIYF
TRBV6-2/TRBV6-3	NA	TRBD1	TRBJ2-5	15	TGTGCCAGCAGTGGGGGGGACAGGGTACGAGAGACCCAGTACTTC	CASSGGDRVRETQYF